This T cell receptor (beta chain) is drawn from a study of T-cell memory formation after mild COVID-19. Sample share makes this clonotype medium-sized. What it recognizes is unknown. The CDR3 extends over 17 amino acids. Trimming stripped 6 bases from V and 4 bases from J, with 25 bases between. Germline loops: CDR1 ENHRY, CDR2 SYGVKD. 5'RACE primed at constant segments yielded TCR alpha and TCR beta cDNA libraries bearing sample barcodes and UMIs. Via MiXCR, TCRdb re-called the 5' RACE reads, giving one row per CDR3 protein. The data hold approximately 5,000 distinct CDR3 sequences, with roughly 25% observed a single time. Study-wide findings and caveats: The pre-infection memory compartment contained some responding clones, suggesting cross-reactive memory joined.

The sample consisted of PBMCs or a T cell subset sorted from them (not recorded which). The V and J genes are TRBV10-3 and TRBJ2-7, with D possibly TRBD1 on 6 matching bases. The origin of this receptor is an adult who had mild COVID-19 (a few samples of this study predate the infection). Cell type and time point are not known. The CDR3, as DNA: TGTGCCATCAGCCCCATCGGACAGAGGAAAAGTAGGTACGAGCAGTACTTC. Amino acid sequence: CAISPIGQRKSRYEQYF.